This passage covers 2 T cell receptor beta chains from one sample sequenced in a study of early T cells in non-severe SARS-CoV-2 infection. From the 5' RACE reads, TCRdb called clonotypes with MiXCR, one entry per CDR3 protein. The data contain 50,000 or so distinct CDR3 sequences, around 5.2% of them seen just once; the ten biggest clones take up about 4.3%. Sequencing was carried out using whole blood. These receptors were taken from an adult who was a healthcare worker with PCR-confirmed SARS-CoV-2 infection or an uninfected control (not recorded which).

The chain combines TRBV6-5 with TRBJ1-1; the match to TRBD1 covers 11 bases. Trimming removed 2 bases from V and 4 bases from J; junction bases left unmatched: 0. Per the germline V gene, CDR1 is MNHEY and CDR2 is SVGAGI. The CDR3 covers 14 residues. Written as DNA, the CDR3 is TGTGCCAGCAGTTACGGGACAGGGGGCACTGAAGCTTTCTTT. Amino acids: CASSYGTGGTEAFF.

The V gene is TRBV12-3 or TRBV12-4, the J gene TRBJ2-2; 11 positions agree with TRBD1. The CDR3 loop spans 17 amino acids. With V trimmed by 6 bases and J by 2 bases, 8 bases remained unmatched. CDR3 nucleotide sequence: TGTGCCAGCAGCCGGACAGGGGGCCGGAGTAACACCGGGGAGCTGTTTTTT. Residues: CASSRTGGRSNTGELFF.